The 7 T cell receptor beta chains in this list originate from one sample, sequenced in a study of T cell repertoires in cytomegalovirus infection. These receptors' antigens are unknown. One entry per CDR3 protein, called by TCRdb with MiXCR from the reads. The data contain about 700,000 distinct CDR3 sequences, around a third of them singletons. The sample here was cultured PBMCs, taken from culture after CMV antigen stimulation. The receptor source for this set is a human donor in good health (CMV status not recorded). Some clones in this sample may be carry-over from other donors' samples.

The J gene is TRBJ2-7, the V gene TRBV12-3 or TRBV12-4; D remains unclear. The CDR3 spans 13 residues. V was pared by 7 bases and J by 2 bases, with 12 bases between. As DNA, the CDR3 is TGTGCCAGCAAGAAGCGTCTGGCCTACGAGCAGTACTTC. It translates to CASKKRLAYEQYF.

This clonotype has a count of ten or more. The chain uses TRBV7-2 and TRBJ2-3; D is unclear. The CDR3 has 14 residues. Trimming removed 0 bases from V and 1 base from J, with 5 bases in between. The germline V gene has CDR1 SGHTA and CDR2 FQGNSA. CDR3 loop: CASSLAVRTDTQYF. The CDR3 nucleotides are TGTGCCAGCAGCTTAGCGGTGCGCACAGATACGCAGTATTTT.

The rearrangement links TRBV12-3 or TRBV12-4 to TRBJ1-2; maybe TRBD1 (5 bases). This CDR3 has 15 residues. V was pared by 3 bases and J by 3 bases, with 14 bases between. The CDR3 DNA is TGTGCCAGCAGTTTTTTCAGGGTTTTGGACTATGGCTACACCTTC. It encodes CASSFFRVLDYGYTF.

This clonotype occurred many times. The CDR3, as DNA: TGTGCCAGCAGCTTAGGGGACAGAAGCTACGAGCAGTACTTC. It codes for CASSLGDRSYEQYF. V usage is TRBV7-6 and J usage is TRBJ2-7; 7 bases are a match to TRBD1. The CDR3 has 14 residues. V lost 1 base to trimming and J lost 3 bases; unmatched junction nucleotides: 3. CDR1 is SGHVS, CDR2 FNYEAQ, per germline.

Only a few counts were recorded for this clonotype. The V call is TRBV29-1, the J call TRBJ2-5, with a weak D call TRBD2 (5 bases). The CDR3 is 12 amino acids. Between the trimmed V and J ends, which lost 6 bases and 3 bases, there was a span of 11 bases. CDR1 is SQVTM and CDR2 is ANQGSEA in the germline V gene. In nucleotides, the CDR3 is TGCAGCGTAGCGGACGGAGAAGAGACCCAGTACTTC. Translated: CSVADGEETQYF.

The CDR3 reads CASSQETLEGATYGYTF. The CDR3 DNA follows: TGCGCCAGCAGCCAAGAAACCCTGGAGGGGGCCACCTATGGCTACACCTTC. V is TRBV4-1 and J is TRBJ1-2, with 7 bases that match TRBD1. The V gene's germline CDR1 is MGHRA and CDR2 YSYEKL. This CDR3 has 17 residues. Trimming removed 0 bases from V and 4 bases from J; junction bases left unmatched: 11.

V gene TRBV7-8 combines with J gene TRBJ1-2; D is perhaps TRBD1 (6 bases). CDR3 size: 17 residues. With 7 bases removed from V and 1 base from J, the gap between germline ends came to 22 bases. Germline V gene sequence: CDR1 SGHVS, CDR2 FQNEAQ. CDR3 sequence (DNA): TGTGCCAGCACCGCAGGGCGGGGGGGGCGGAATAACTATGGCTACACCTTC. It encodes CASTAGRGGRNNYGYTF. The whole variable domain, remainder taken from reference TRBV7-8 and TRBJ1-2, is GAGVSQSPRYKVAKRGQDVALRCDPISGHVSLFWYQQALGQGPEFLTYFQNEAQLDKSGLPSDRFFAERPEGSVSTLKIQRTQQEDSAVYLCASTAGRGGRNNYGYTFGSGTRLTVV.